The entry below gives a single T cell receptor (beta chain) sequence along with its context. The data stem from a study of monozygotic twins with inflammatory bowel disease. This CDR3 is 16 amino acids long. In germline, CDR1 is SGHAT, CDR2 FQNNGV. The unique tags termed UMIs, each holding a 6-nucleotide sample barcode, were added by means of template switching. Reanalyzing the 5' RACE reads, TCRdb keeps one entry per CDR3 protein, without DNA. The sample has about 440,000 distinct CDR3 sequences; the top ten hold 2.4%. This sequence joins TRBV11-2 and TRBJ2-3; the D call of TRBD2 rests on TCRdb alone, since no DNA is present to check it. The TCR originated in a human donor with ulcerative colitis or Crohn's disease, or a healthy co-twin of an affected twin (not recorded which). The sequenced sample consisted of blood. The CDR3 loop reads CASSLEASGSGNTQYF.